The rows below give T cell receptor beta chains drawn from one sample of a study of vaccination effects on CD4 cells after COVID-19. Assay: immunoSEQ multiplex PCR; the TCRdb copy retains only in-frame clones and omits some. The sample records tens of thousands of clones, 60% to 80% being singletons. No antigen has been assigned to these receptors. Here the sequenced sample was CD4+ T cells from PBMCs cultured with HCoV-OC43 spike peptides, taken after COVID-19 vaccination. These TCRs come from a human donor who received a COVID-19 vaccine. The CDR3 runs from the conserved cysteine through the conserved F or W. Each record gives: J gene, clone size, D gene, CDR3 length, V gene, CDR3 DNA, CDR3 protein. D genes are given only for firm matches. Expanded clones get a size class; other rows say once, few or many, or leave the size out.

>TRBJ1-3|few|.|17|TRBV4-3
TGCGCCAGCAGCCAAGATTTTGCACGGGTCTCTGGAAACACCATATATTTT
CASSQDFARVSGNTIYF
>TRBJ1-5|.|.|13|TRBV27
TGTGCCAGCAGTTCTCAGAACAATCAGCCCCAGCATTTT
CASSSQNNQPQHF
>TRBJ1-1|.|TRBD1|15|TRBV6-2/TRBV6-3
TGTGCCAGCAGCTCTAGACAGGGGGTCTCCACTGAAGCTTTCTTT
CASSSRQGVSTEAFF
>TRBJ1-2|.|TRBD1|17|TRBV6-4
TGTGCCAGCAGTGACCTCGAAAAAGACAGGGCGGGGTATGGCTACACCTTC
CASSDLEKDRAGYGYTF
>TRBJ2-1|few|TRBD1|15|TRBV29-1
TGCAGCGGCAACACCGGGACAGGGGTATACAATGAGCAGTTCTTC
CSGNTGTGVYNEQFF
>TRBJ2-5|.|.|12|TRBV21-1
TGTGCCAGCATCCCAAAGCCAGAGACCCAGTACTTC
CASIPKPETQYF
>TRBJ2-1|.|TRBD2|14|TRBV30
TGTGCCTCTACTAGCGGGGGGCTATACAATGAGCAGTTCTTC
CASTSGGLYNEQFF
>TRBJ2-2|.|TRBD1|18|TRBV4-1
TGCGCCAGCAGCCAGGCTCTTTACCGGACAGGGGGTTCCGGGGAGCTGTTTTTT
CASSQALYRTGGSGELFF
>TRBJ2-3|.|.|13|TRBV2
TGTGCCAGCAGGCAGGACATCACAGATACGCAGTATTTT
CASRQDITDTQYF
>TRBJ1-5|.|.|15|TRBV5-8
TGTGCCAGCAACGGACGGGGGTATAGCAATCAGCCCCAGCATTTT
CASNGRGYSNQPQHF
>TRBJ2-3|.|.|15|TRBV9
TGTGCCAGCAGCGTAGGGGGAATCAGCACAGATACGCAGTATTTT
CASSVGGISTDTQYF
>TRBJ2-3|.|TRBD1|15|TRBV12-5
TGTGCTAGTGGTTTGTCGGGACAGGGGGCGGATACGCAGTATTTT
CASGLSGQGADTQYF
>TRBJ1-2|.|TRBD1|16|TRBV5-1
TGCGCCAGCAGCCCTCGGACAGGGCCGTCTAACTATGGCTACACCTTC
CASSPRTGPSNYGYTF
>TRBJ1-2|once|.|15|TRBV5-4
TGTGCCAGCAGGTCCTCTCTCGTACAGGGCCAAGGCTACACCTTC
CASRSSLVQGQGYTF
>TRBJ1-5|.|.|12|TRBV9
TGTGCCAGCGGGCAGGGGACTCAGCCCCAGCATTTT
CASGQGTQPQHF
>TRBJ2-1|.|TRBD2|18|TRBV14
TGTGCCAGCAGCCAGGCCCCGAGGACTAGCGGGGGGTACAATGAGCAGTTCTTC
CASSQAPRTSGGYNEQFF
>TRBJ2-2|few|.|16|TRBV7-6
TGTGCCAGCAGCTTGGGTGGGAAGGCTGGCACCGGGGAGCTGTTTTTT
CASSLGGKAGTGELFF
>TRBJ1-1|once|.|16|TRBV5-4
TGTGCCAGCAGCTTGAAAGGAGAAAAGAATTGGAATGAAGCTTTCTTT
CASSLKGEKNWNEAFF
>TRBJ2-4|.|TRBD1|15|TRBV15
TGTGCCACCCGCCGAGACAGGGGAGCCAAAAACATTCAGTACTTC
CATRRDRGAKNIQYF
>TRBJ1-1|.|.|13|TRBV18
TGTGCCAGCTCACCAACACAACGCGAAGAAGCTTTCTTT
CASSPTQREEAFF
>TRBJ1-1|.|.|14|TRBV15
TGTGCCACCAGCAGAGATAGGAAGAACACTGAAGCTTTCTTT
CATSRDRKNTEAFF
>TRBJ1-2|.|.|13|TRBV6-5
TGTGCCAGCAGCTTCGGAACTGACTATGGCTACACCTTC
CASSFGTDYGYTF
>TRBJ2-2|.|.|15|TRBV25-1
TGTGCCAGCACCGAGGGTGGCAGGGAGTCCGGGGAGCTGTTTTTT
CASTEGGRESGELFF
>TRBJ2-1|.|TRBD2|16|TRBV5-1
TGCGCCAGCAGCTTGGGAGCGGGGGGGTATACCAATGAGCAGTTCTTC
CASSLGAGGYTNEQFF
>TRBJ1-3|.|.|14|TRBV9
TGTGCCAGCAGCGTAGGAGCCTCTGGAAACACCATATATTTT
CASSVGASGNTIYF
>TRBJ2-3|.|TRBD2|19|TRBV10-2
TGCGCCAGCAGTAATAACATGGGGGTAGCGGGGTCTAGCACAGATACGCAGTATTTT
CASSNNMGVAGSSTDTQYF
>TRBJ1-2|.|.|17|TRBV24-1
TGTGCCACCAGTGACGCTGGGGGGGGGCCGACACACTATGGCTACACCTTC
CATSDAGGGPTHYGYTF
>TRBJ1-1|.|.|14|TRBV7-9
TGTGCCAGCAGCTTAGGCGGGGGAGGCACTGAAGCTTTCTTT
CASSLGGGGTEAFF